This T cell receptor beta chain was recovered during a study of blood T cell repertoires in COVID-19. Study background: Sites in the United States, Italy and Spain provided acute and convalescent COVID-19 samples. Sources were T cells, B-cell-depleted T cells, or PBMCs; the material itself was cDNA or gDNA.

The V segment lost 5 bases and the J segment 8 bases; nucleotides outside the gene matches: 11. The CDR3 is 14 residues long. CDR1 is SQVTM and CDR2 is ANQGSEA in the germline V gene. As processed by the authors: Using reference gene primer amplification, nucleated cell counts were estimated. Some clones are missing from TCRdb's copy, which holds only in-frame ones; the method was immunoSEQ multiplex PCR. V and J calls and clone size are as listed in that table; D and trimming were resolved from the DNA. Here the sample spans about 190,000 clones, about 88% being singletons. This TCR came from a man aged 35-49 years with active or convalescent COVID-19. J is TRBJ1-2 and V is TRBV29-1; 10 nucleotides line up with TRBD1. Sequencing was done on a sample of peripheral blood. DNA of the CDR3: TGCAGCGTTCAAACCGACAGGGGGCGTCAAGGCTACACCTTC. Translation gives CSVQTDRGRQGYTF.